Below, 15 T cell receptor beta chains from the same sample are listed, as sequenced in a study of blood T cell repertoires in COVID-19. Clones were sequenced by immunoSEQ multiplex PCR, and TCRdb holds only the in-frame ones, with some missing. The sample contains 450,000 or so clones, approximately 89% of which appear only once. Sequencing used peripheral blood. These receptors were collected from a man between 18 and 29 years old with COVID-19, enrolled during active disease.

V gene TRBV5-4 combines with J gene TRBJ1-2; D ambiguous. With 3 bases removed from V and 3 bases from J, the gap between germline ends came to 9 bases. There are 13 residues in the CDR3. Germline V gene sequence: CDR1 SGHNT, CDR2 YYREEE (reference sequence). DNA for the CDR3: TGTGCCAGCAGCTCGGGTCGGGACTATGGCTACACCTTC. Encoded protein: CASSSGRDYGYTF.

This chain joins TRBV19 and TRBJ2-1; TRBD1 matches at 8 bases. This CDR3 region has 15 residues. Germline loops: CDR1 LNHDA, CDR2 SQIVND (reference sequence). Trimming at V came to 7 bases and at J to 9 bases, leaving 14 bases not matched to a gene. CDR3 protein: CASNVGGQGLGEQFF. The CDR3 region has the DNA TGTGCCAGTAACGTCGGCGGACAGGGTTTGGGTGAGCAGTTCTTC. Supplemented by reference TRBV19 and TRBJ2-1, the full variable domain reads DGGITQSPKYLFRKEGQNVTLSCEQNLNHDAMYWYRQDPGQGLRLIYYSQIVNDFQKGDIAEGYSVSREKKESFPLTVTSAQKNPTAFYLCASNVGGQGLGEQFFGPGTRLTVL.

This clone has just one count. The chain combines TRBV19 with TRBJ1-1, with D maybe TRBD1 (5 bases). The CDR3 runs 15 residues. Per the germline V gene, CDR1 is LNHDA and CDR2 is SQIVND (reference sequence). Deletions cut 5 bases from V and 1 base from J, with 14 bases between. In DNA, the CDR3 is TGTGCCAGTAGTGATTGGGGGGGGAAGAACACTGAAGCTTTCTTT. Translated, it gives CASSDWGGKNTEAFF.

The chain links TRBV5-4 to TRBJ2-5, with D possibly TRBD2 on 6 matching bases. V lost 4 bases and J 3 bases, leaving 10 bases between the germline ends. Germline values: CDR1 SGHNT, CDR2 YYREEE (reference sequence). There are 13 residues in the CDR3. CDR3 residues: CASSNLAKETQYF. The CDR3 nucleotides read TGTGCCAGCAGCAATCTAGCGAAAGAGACCCAGTACTTC.

The rearrangement links TRBV5-8 to TRBJ2-2; TRBD2 matches 9 bases. This CDR3 spans 15 amino acids. The V segment lost 0 bases and the J segment 6 bases; nucleotides outside the gene matches: 3. CDR1 SGHTS and CDR2 YDEGEE come from the germline V gene. CDR3 loop: CASSLERGAAGELFF. The CDR3 region has the DNA TGTGCCAGCAGCTTGGAGCGGGGGGCGGCCGGGGAGCTGTTTTTT.

J is TRBJ2-1 and V is TRBV13; D unresolved. V lost 5 bases and J lost 10, with 15 bases in between. Per germline, CDR1 PRHDT and CDR2 FYEKMQ (reference sequence). The length of the CDR3 is 13 residues. The chain's CDR3 is CASSPGSVSEQFF. CDR3 DNA sequence: TGTGCCAGCAGCCCCGGGTCCGTCTCGGAGCAGTTCTTC.

The chain has TRBV27 and TRBJ2-7; TRBD1 matches at 9 bases. This CDR3 region has 15 residues. Germline CDR1 and CDR2: MNHEY and SMNVEV (reference sequence). V shed 6 bases, J shed 3 bases, and the junction held 9 bases outside the gene matches. The CDR3 here is CASRDTGTGLYEQYF. CDR3 bases: TGTGCCAGCAGAGATACCGGGACAGGGCTCTACGAGCAGTACTTC.

This clone was counted a few times. This rearrangement joins TRBV5-4 to TRBJ1-2; unclear D gene. V lost 5 bases to trimming and J lost 5 bases, with 19 bases between them. Germline assignment: CDR1 SGHNT and CDR2 YYREEE (reference sequence). CDR3 length: 15 residues. The CDR3 DNA follows: TGTGCCAGCAGTCCCTCCTGGGAGGGAGTATATGGCTACACCTTC. Its translation: CASSPSWEGVYGYTF. Full variable domain (rest looked up from reference TRBV5-4 and TRBJ1-2): ETGVTQSPTHLIKTRGQQVTLRCSSQSGHNTVSWYQQALGQGPQFIFQYYREEENGRGNFPPRFSGLQFPNYSSELNVNALELDDSALYLCASSPSWEGVYGYTFGSGTRLTVV.

The chain uses TRBV18 and TRBJ2-7, with D maybe TRBD1 (6 bases). With 3 bases removed from V and 2 bases from J, the gap between germline ends came to 11 bases. The CDR3 contains 14 residues. Germline CDR1 KGHSH, CDR2 LQKENI. Written as DNA, the CDR3 is TGTGCCAGCTCACCGGGGGCAGGGCCCTACGAGCAGTACTTC. It is translated as CASSPGAGPYEQYF.

This chain uses TRBV3-1 (or the pseudogene TRBV3-2) with TRBJ1-6, with D perhaps TRBD1 (5 bases). V lost 0 bases and J 10 bases, leaving 7 bases between the germline ends. This CDR3 is 13 amino acids long. CDR1 and CDR2 from the germline V gene are LGHDT and YNNKEL (reference sequence). This CDR3 is CASSQDRQSPLHF. The CDR3 DNA sequence: TGTGCCAGCAGCCAAGATCGACAGTCACCCCTCCACTTT.

The chain has TRBV5-6 and TRBJ1-3, with D uncertain. This CDR3 contains 15 residues. Germline loops: CDR1 SGHDT, CDR2 YYEEEE. Trimming took 0 bases from V and 0 from J, leaving 7 bases between them. CDR3 amino acids: CASSLDGSSGNTIYF. The CDR3 DNA reads as TGTGCCAGCAGCTTGGACGGGTCCTCTGGAAACACCATATATTTT.

This chain joins TRBV29-1 and TRBJ1-1; perhaps TRBD1 as D (5 bases). The V and J ends lost 5 bases and 1 base respectively, with 17 bases between them. Germline assignment: CDR1 SQVTM and CDR2 ANQGSEA. CDR3 length: 15 amino acids. The CDR3 DNA sequence: TGCAGCGTTAAGGGGTCCTTAAGGGAGAACACTGAAGCTTTCTTT. It is translated as CSVKGSLRENTEAFF.

This rearrangement joins TRBV10-3 to TRBJ2-5; 7 nucleotides align to TRBD2. Germline V gives CDR1 ENHRY, CDR2 SYGVKD. CDR3 size: 14 residues. The J segment lost 2 bases and the V segment lost 8 bases, leaving 8 bases of the junction unmatched. CDR3 sequence reads: CAIWSGAGQETQYF. CDR3 bases: TGTGCCATCTGGAGCGGGGCGGGGCAAGAGACCCAGTACTTC.

The gene calls are TRBV5-5 and TRBJ2-2; TRBD2 matches at 12 bases. CDR3 length equals 18 residues. CDR1 and CDR2 (germline): SGHKS, YYEKEE (reference sequence). V trimming: 3 bases; J trimming: 7 bases; junction bases outside the gene matches: 13. The DNA for the CDR3 is TGTGCCAGCAGCTACTCCTTGCTAGCGGGGGGGCCCTTCGGGGAGCTGTTTTTT. It codes for CASSYSLLAGGPFGELFF.

The gene calls are TRBV7-2 and TRBJ1-6; 7 positions agree with TRBD1. V lost 3 bases, J lost 7 bases, and 6 bases stayed unmatched. Germline CDR1 is SGHTA and CDR2 is FQGNSA. The CDR3 is made up of 15 amino acids. This chain's CDR3 is CASSFVAGGNSPLHF. CDR3 bases: TGTGCCAGCAGCTTCGTTGCAGGGGGAAATTCACCCCTCCACTTT.